This entry lists 7 T cell receptor beta chains sequenced from one sample in a study of blood T cell repertoires in COVID-19. Sequencing used immunoSEQ multiplex PCR; TCRdb keeps in-frame clones, though not all of them. The sample includes about 270,000 clones, 75% to 95% of them seen just once. Specimen: peripheral blood. The origin of the receptors is a person aged 18-30 years with COVID-19, enrolled during active disease.

The genes are TRBV18 and TRBJ1-1, with D perhaps matching TRBD1 (6 bases). Trimming removed 3 bases from V and 0 bases from J, with 11 bases in between. This CDR3 spans 15 amino acids. From germline, CDR1 is KGHSH and CDR2 LQKENI. The CDR3 reads CASSPAGAVNTEAFF. The CDR3 nucleotides read TGTGCCAGCTCACCGGCAGGGGCCGTGAACACTGAAGCTTTCTTT.

This chain links TRBV28 with TRBJ2-5, with D perhaps TRBD1 (6 bases). Between the trimmed V and J ends, which lost 5 bases and 6 bases, there was a span of 10 bases. Looked up from germline, CDR1 is MDHEN and CDR2 is SYDVKM. The CDR3 sequence is 12 residues long. CDR3 amino acids: CASSTRGQTQYF. CDR3 bases: TGTGCCAGCAGTACCAGGGGACAGACCCAGTACTTC.

About this clone itself: Germline and junction disagree at one end, which may indicate a read error. The chain has TRBV19 and TRBJ1-4; 7 nucleotides align to TRBD1. The germline V gene has CDR1 LNHDA and CDR2 SQIVND (reference sequence). The CDR3 is 14 residues long. The CDR3 nucleotides read TGTGCCAGTAGTAAGGGACAGCCTAATGAACAACTGTTTTTT. Translation gives CASSKGQPNEQLFF.

Concerning this clone itself: The same CDR3 is also encoded by other DNA sequences in this sample. This sequence joins TRBV5-1 and TRBJ2-2; D might be TRBD1 (6 bases). Germline V gene data show CDR1 as SGHRS and CDR2 as YFSETQ. With 1 base removed from V and 2 bases from J, the gap between germline ends came to 9 bases. CDR3 length: 15 amino acids. The CDR3 DNA follows: TGCGCCAGCAGCTTGCCAGGGGCCAACACCGGGGAGCTGTTTTTT. Translating gives CASSLPGANTGELFF.

This clone was detected a few times. This rearrangement joins TRBV19 to TRBJ1-2; a possible D gene is TRBD1 (6 bases). V lost 3 bases, J lost 2 bases, and 7 bases lay in between. The length of the CDR3 is 13 residues. CDR1 is LNHDA and CDR2 is SQIVND in the germline V gene (reference sequence). The CDR3 DNA reads as TGTGCCAGTAGTATTGACAGGAACTATGGCTACACCTTC. This sequence encodes CASSIDRNYGYTF.

This clone has more than one count but fewer than ten. The junction departs from the called germline gene at one end, perhaps through a read error. The chain employs TRBV7-7 and TRBJ2-1, with TRBD2 identical over 7 bases. The germline V gene has CDR1 SSHAT and CDR2 FNYEAQ (reference sequence). The CDR3 is made up of 18 amino acids. In DNA form, the CDR3 reads TGTGCTAGCAGTAAATTACCCGGCAGCGGGGACGGACGGGATGAGCAGTTCTTC. Its protein is CASSKLPGSGDGRDEQFF.

This clone appeared a single time. The chain recombines TRBV4-1 with TRBJ2-7, with 8 bases that match TRBD1. Germline loops: CDR1 MGHRA, CDR2 YSYEKL. With 0 bases clipped from V and 6 bases from J, the junction kept 4 bases outside the gene matches. CDR3 size: 14 residues. This chain's CDR3 is CASSQDRGRAEQYF. In DNA form, the CDR3 reads TGCGCCAGCAGCCAAGACAGGGGGCGCGCCGAGCAGTACTTC.